These 9 T cell receptor beta chains share one sample of origin, sequenced in a study of T cell repertoires in cytomegalovirus infection. In TCRdb, the reads were re-called with MiXCR into one record per CDR3 protein. This table holds around 320,000 distinct CDR3 sequences, 9% to 9.5% found once. The source material was PBMCs. The receptors shown here come from a human donor in good health (CMV status not recorded). Some clones in this sample may be carry-over from other donors' samples.

This clonotype appeared many times. The rearrangement links TRBV25-1 to TRBJ2-7, with a possible D match to TRBD1 (5 bases). The CDR3 runs 13 residues. Trimming cost V 2 bases and J 4 bases, with 9 bases left between them. Germline CDR1 and CDR2: MGHDK and SYGVNS. This chain's CDR3 is CASSETGVYEQYF. CDR3 sequence (DNA): TGTGCCAGCAGTGAAACAGGCGTATACGAGCAGTACTTC.

This clonotype was counted at least ten times. The V call is TRBV5-5, the J call TRBJ2-7, with 13 nucleotides matching TRBD2. Germline values: CDR1 SGHKS, CDR2 YYEKEE (reference sequence). The trim removed 4 bases at V and 5 bases at J, leaving 3 bases unmatched. The CDR3 totals 14 residues. CDR3 protein: CASSDGLAGDEQYF. The CDR3 nucleotides read TGTGCCAGCAGCGATGGACTAGCGGGAGACGAGCAGTACTTC.

The rearrangement links TRBV7-6 to TRBJ2-7; TRBD1 matches 7 bases. There are 16 residues in the CDR3. Losses at the gene ends were 4 bases for V and 0 bases for J; bases not matched to a gene: 9. The germline gives CDR1 SGHVS, CDR2 FNYEAQ. Written as DNA, the CDR3 is TGTGCCAGCAGCTCTTATAGGGGGCAGTACTCCTACGAGCAGTACTTC. Its protein product is CASSSYRGQYSYEQYF.

The J gene is TRBJ2-7, the V gene TRBV7-3, with 7 positions matching TRBD1. V lost 4 bases to trimming and J lost 7 bases; unmatched junction nucleotides: 7. The CDR3 runs 13 residues. Germline V gene data show CDR1 as SGHTA and CDR2 as FQGTGA. The CDR3 reads CASSSSQGWEQYF. CDR3 DNA: TGTGCCAGCAGCTCATCACAGGGGTGGGAGCAGTACTTC.

The rearrangement joins TRBV12-3 or TRBV12-4 to TRBJ1-6, with TRBD1 matching over 10 bases. With 3 bases clipped from V and 10 bases from J, the junction kept 3 bases outside the gene matches. The CDR3 is 14 amino acids. CDR3: CASSFDRGHSPLHF. For the CDR3, the DNA is TGTGCCAGCAGTTTCGACAGGGGGCACTCACCCCTCCACTTT.

This clonotype was counted only a few times. The chain joins TRBV7-9 to TRBJ2-7; 10 nucleotides align to TRBD2. The V and J ends lost 5 bases and 5 bases, in that order; junction bases with no gene match: 9. The CDR3 runs 15 residues. From germline, CDR1 is SEHNR and CDR2 FQNEAQ (reference sequence). In nucleotides, the CDR3 is TGTGCCAGCAGCGGGAGCGGGAGGGCCCTCGACGAGCAGTACTTC. This encodes CASSGSGRALDEQYF.

The chain is built from TRBV2 and TRBJ2-1, with TRBD2 matching 7 bases. J gave up 4 bases and V 1 base, and 4 bases lay outside the gene matches. Germline CDR1 reads SNHLY; CDR2 reads FYNNEI. This CDR3 is built from 15 residues. The DNA for the CDR3 is TGTGCCAGCAGTGAAGTAGGGAGGGGATACAATGAGCAGTTCTTC. Its protein is CASSEVGRGYNEQFF.

This clonotype was counted at least ten times. The gene calls are TRBV20-1 and TRBJ1-1; possibly TRBD1 for D (6 bases). V lost 4 bases and J lost 2, with 14 bases in between. The germline V gene has CDR1 DFQATT and CDR2 SNEGSKA (reference sequence). This CDR3 has 14 residues. As DNA, the CDR3 is TGCAGTGCTACGGTACAGGGCTTTAACACTGAAGCTTTCTTT. It encodes CSATVQGFNTEAFF.

The V call is TRBV25-1, the J call TRBJ2-5; the D gene is possibly TRBD1 (5 bases). The V and J ends lost 3 bases and 2 bases respectively, with 16 bases between them. The germline gives CDR1 MGHDK, CDR2 SYGVNS. The CDR3 is made up of 16 amino acids. The CDR3 region has the DNA TGTGCCAGCAGTGACCGACGAAGGGGCTTTCAAGAGACCCAGTACTTC. Its protein is CASSDRRRGFQETQYF.